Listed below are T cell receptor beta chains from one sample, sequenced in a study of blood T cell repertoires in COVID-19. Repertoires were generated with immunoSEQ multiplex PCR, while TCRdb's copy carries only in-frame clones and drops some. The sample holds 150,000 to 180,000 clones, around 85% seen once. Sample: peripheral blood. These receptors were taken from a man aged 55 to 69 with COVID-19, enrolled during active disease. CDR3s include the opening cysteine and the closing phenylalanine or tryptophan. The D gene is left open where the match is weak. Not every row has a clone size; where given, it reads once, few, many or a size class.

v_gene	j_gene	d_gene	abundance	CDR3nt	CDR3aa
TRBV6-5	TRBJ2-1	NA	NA	TGTGCCAGCAGTTACGCAACTACCCCCAATGAGCAGTTCTTC	CASSYATTPNEQFF
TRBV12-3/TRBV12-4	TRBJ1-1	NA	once	TGTGCCAGCAGCCCCGTGGGGGGTGAAGCTTTCTTT	CASSPVGGEAFF
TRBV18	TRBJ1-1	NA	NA	TGTGCCAGCTCAGGGTCAGGGAACACTGAAGCTTTCTTT	CASSGSGNTEAFF
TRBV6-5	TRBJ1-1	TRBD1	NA	TGTGCCAGCAGCCCGACAGGGGGGAACACTGAAGCTTTCTTT	CASSPTGGNTEAFF
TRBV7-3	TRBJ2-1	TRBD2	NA	TGTGCCAGCAGCATCTCCGGACTAGCGGGAGGCAATGAGCAGTTCTTC	CASSISGLAGGNEQFF
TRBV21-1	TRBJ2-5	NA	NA	TGTGCCAGCAGCAAAGCCAAGCAGGGACTGGAGACCCAGTACTTC	CASSKAKQGLETQYF
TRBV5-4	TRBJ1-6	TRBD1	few	TGTGCCAGCAGCCCGGACAGGGGAGGTCTCTATAATTCACCCCTCCACTTT	CASSPDRGGLYNSPLHF
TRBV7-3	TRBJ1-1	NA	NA	TGTGCCAGCAGCCCCCGAGAGGCAAACACTGAAGCTTTCTTT	CASSPREANTEAFF
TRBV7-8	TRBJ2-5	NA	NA	TGTGCCAGCAGCTTAGTTGGGCAGACGATTGCGACCCAGTACTTC	CASSLVGQTIATQYF
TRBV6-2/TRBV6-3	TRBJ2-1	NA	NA	TGTGCCAGCAGTTACATGAATCAGGGTGAGCAGTTCTTC	CASSYMNQGEQFF
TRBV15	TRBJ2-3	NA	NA	TGTGCCACCAGCAGCCTCGACAGGTACACAGATACGCAGTATTTT	CATSSLDRYTDTQYF
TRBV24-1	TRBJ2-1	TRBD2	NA	TGTGCCACCAGTGGTCCGGGGTCGACTAGCGGGAGAGATGAGCAGTTCTTC	CATSGPGSTSGRDEQFF
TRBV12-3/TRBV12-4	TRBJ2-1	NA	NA	TGTGCCAGCAGTTTAGGGAGGTCCCATGAGCAGTTCTTC	CASSLGRSHEQFF
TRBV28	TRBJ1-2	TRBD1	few	TGTGCCAGCAGGCCACCGGGACAGTCGTGGGGCTACACCTTC	CASRPPGQSWGYTF
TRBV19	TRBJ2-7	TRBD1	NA	TGTGCCAGTAGCCCAGGACAGGGATCAAAGTACTTC	CASSPGQGSKYF
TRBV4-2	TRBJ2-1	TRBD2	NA	TGTGCCAGCAGCCAGGACGGGGGGTCCCCTTACAATGAGCAGTTCTTC	CASSQDGGSPYNEQFF
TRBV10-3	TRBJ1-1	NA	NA	TGTGCCATCAGTGAGTCCGCGACTAACACTGAAGCTTTCTTT	CAISESATNTEAFF
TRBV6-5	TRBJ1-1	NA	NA	TGTGCCAGCAGCTCCAGACAGGATGAAGCTTTCTTT	CASSSRQDEAFF
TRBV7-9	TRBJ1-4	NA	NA	TGTGCCACCTCGGAACAGGGTCGAGAAAAACTGTTTTTT	CATSEQGREKLFF
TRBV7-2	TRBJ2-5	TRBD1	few	TGTGCCAGCAGTAGAGGACAGGGGGAGACCCAGTACTTC	CASSRGQGETQYF
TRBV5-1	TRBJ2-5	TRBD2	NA	TGCGCCAGCAGCCGGGGGGTTGGAAGGGCCGCACAAGAGACCCAGTACTTC	CASSRGVGRAAQETQYF
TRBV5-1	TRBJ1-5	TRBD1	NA	TGCGCCAGCAGCTTAACAACAGGGGGCAATCAGCCCCAGCATTTT	CASSLTTGGNQPQHF
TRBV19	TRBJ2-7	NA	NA	TGTGCCAGTAGTGCGGCTAGGTTGGGTTACGAGCAGTACTTC	CASSAARLGYEQYF
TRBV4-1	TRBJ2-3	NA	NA	TGCGCCAGCAGCCCACCCGGAGTAGATACGCAGTATTTT	CASSPPGVDTQYF
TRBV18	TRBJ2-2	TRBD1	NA	TGTGCCAGCTCACCACCCGGACAGGGGGCCACCGGGGAGCTGTTTTTT	CASSPPGQGATGELFF
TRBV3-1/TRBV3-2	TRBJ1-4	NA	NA	TGTGCCAGCAGCCATGCGGGGCACGGTGAAAAACTGTTTTTT	CASSHAGHGEKLFF
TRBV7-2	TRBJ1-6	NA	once	TGTGCCAGCAGCTTAGTCGTTGCAGGGCAAACCCTCCACTTT	CASSLVVAGQTLHF
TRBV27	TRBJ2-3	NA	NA	TGTGCCAGCAGTTCACCGAACGGGGATACGCAGTATTTT	CASSSPNGDTQYF